This T cell receptor beta chain was sequenced in a study of neoadjuvant anti-PD-1 for oral cavity cancer. Across the whole study: Patients without progression got a fourth dose around day 43.

Time point defined: after neoadjuvant nivolumab, at surgical resection. Blood cells were analyzed directly, without culture or expansion. Germline V CDR1 and CDR2: SGHAT, FQNNGV. Trimming cost V 1 base and J 4 bases, with 10 bases left between them. There are 14 residues in the CDR3. A remark on this clone: Its antigen remains unidentified.

Data came from immunoSEQ multiplex PCR; TCRdb stores just in-frame clones and leaves some out. Seen here are some 13,000 clones, under 85% observed once, and the top ten hold 2.8%. Study-wide results and limits: With a few patients per group, TCR findings need larger cohorts.

The clonotype originates from a person aged 35-79 years with oral cavity squamous cell carcinoma. The input for sequencing was PBMCs, taken after nivolumab (anti-PD-1) treatment. The rearrangement uses TRBV11-2 and TRBJ1-1; TRBD1 is a possible D gene (5 bases). The CDR3 sequence is CASSLAEGSTEAFF. The CDR3 DNA sequence: TGTGCCAGCAGCTTAGCGGAGGGGTCCACTGAAGCTTTCTTT.